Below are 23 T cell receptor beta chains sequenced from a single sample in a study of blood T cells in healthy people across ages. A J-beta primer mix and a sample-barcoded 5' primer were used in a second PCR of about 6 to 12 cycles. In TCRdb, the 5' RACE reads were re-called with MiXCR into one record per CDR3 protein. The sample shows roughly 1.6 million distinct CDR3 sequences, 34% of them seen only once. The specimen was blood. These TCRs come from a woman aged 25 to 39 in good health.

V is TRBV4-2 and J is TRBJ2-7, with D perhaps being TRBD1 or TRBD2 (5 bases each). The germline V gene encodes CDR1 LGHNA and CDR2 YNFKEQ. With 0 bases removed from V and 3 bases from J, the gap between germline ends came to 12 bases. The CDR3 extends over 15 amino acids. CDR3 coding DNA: TGTGCCAGCAGCCAAGACGTCTCAGGGAGCTACGAGCAGTACTTC. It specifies CASSQDVSGSYEQYF.

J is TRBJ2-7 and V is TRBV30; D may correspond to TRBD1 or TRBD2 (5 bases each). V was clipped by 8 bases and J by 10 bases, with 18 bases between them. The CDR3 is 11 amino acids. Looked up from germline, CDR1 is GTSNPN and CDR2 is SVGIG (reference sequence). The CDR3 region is CATRGGLTQYF. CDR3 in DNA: TGTGCCACTCGGGGCGGGCTAACCCAGTACTTC.

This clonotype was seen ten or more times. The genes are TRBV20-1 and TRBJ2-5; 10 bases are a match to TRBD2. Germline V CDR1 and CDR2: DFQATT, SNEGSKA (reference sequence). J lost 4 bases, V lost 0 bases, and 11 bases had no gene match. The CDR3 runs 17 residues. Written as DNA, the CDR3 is TGCAGTGCTAGAGATGCGTCTAGCGGGGGTCCGAGAGAGACCCAGTACTTC. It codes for CSARDASSGGPRETQYF.

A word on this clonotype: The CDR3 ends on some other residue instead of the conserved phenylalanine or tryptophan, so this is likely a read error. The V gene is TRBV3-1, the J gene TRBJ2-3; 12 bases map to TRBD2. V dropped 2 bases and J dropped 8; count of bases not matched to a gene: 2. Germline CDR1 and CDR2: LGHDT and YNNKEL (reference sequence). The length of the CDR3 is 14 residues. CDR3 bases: TGTGCCAGCAGCCAACCGGGACTAGCGGGTACGCAGTATTGT. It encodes CASSQPGLAGTQYC.

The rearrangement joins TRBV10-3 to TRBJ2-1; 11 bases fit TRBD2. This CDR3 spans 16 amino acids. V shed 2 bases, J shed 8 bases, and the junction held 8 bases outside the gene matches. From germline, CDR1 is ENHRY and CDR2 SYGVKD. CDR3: CAISEPIAGGRDEQFF. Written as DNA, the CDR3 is TGTGCCATCAGTGAGCCCATAGCGGGAGGGAGAGATGAGCAGTTCTTC.

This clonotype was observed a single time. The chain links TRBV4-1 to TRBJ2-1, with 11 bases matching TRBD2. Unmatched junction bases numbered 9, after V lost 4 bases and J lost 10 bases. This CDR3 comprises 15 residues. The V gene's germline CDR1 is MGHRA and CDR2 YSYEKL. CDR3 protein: CASSPGVAGGWEQFF. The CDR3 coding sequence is TGCGCCAGCAGCCCCGGGGTAGCGGGAGGGTGGGAGCAGTTCTTC.

The CDR3 coding sequence is TGTGCCAGCAGCGCCCTAACCGGGGAGCTGTTTTTT. Its translation is CASSALTGELFF. The chain has TRBV9 and TRBJ2-2, with D unresolved. This CDR3 comprises 12 residues. Trimming took off 3 bases at V and 5 bases at J, with 5 bases between the two ends. Germline CDR1 SGDLS, CDR2 YYNGEE.

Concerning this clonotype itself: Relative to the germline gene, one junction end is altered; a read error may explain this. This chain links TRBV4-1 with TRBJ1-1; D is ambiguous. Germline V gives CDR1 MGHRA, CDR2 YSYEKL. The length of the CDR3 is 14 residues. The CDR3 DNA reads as TGTGCCAGCAGCCAAGTGGGCCAGAACACTGAAGCTTTCTTT. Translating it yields CASSQVGQNTEAFF.

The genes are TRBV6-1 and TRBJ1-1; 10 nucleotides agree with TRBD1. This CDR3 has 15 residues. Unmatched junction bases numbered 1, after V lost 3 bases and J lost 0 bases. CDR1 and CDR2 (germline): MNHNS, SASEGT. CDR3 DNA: TGTGCCAGCAGTGATGGGACAGGGGTGAACACTGAAGCTTTCTTT. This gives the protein CASSDGTGVNTEAFF.

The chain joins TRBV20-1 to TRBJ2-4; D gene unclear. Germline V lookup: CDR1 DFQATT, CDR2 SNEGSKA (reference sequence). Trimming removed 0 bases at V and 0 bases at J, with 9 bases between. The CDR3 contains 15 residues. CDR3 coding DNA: TGCAGTGCTAGAGAGGGGTCCGGAGCCAAAAACATTCAGTACTTC. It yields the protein CSAREGSGAKNIQYF.

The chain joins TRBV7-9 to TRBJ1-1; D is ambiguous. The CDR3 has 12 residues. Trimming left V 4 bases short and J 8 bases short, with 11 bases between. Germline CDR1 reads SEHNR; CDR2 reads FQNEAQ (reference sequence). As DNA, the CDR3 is TGTGCCAGCAGCTCGACGGACCTGGAAGCTTTCTTT. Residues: CASSSTDLEAFF.

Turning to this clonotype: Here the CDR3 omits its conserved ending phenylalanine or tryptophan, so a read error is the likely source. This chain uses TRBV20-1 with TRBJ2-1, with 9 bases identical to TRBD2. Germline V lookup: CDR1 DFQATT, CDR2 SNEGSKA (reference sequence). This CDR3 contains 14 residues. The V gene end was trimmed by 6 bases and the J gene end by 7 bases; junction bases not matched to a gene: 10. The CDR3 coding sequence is TGCAGTGCCGGGACTAGCCAATTCTTAAATGAGCAGTTCTGC. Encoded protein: CSAGTSQFLNEQFC.

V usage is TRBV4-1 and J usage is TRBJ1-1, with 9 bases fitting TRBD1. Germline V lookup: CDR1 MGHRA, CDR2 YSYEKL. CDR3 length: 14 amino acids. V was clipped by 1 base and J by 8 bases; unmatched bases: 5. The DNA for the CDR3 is TGCGCCAGCAGCCAAGCGGGACAGGGCGGAGAAGCTTTCTTT. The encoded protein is CASSQAGQGGEAFF.

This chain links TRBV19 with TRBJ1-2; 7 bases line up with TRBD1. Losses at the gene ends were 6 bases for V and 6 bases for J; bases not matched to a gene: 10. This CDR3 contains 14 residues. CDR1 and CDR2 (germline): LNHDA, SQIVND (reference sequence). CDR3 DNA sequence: TGTGCCAGTAGGCCCTCGACAGGGAATGATGGCTACACCTTC. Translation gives CASRPSTGNDGYTF.

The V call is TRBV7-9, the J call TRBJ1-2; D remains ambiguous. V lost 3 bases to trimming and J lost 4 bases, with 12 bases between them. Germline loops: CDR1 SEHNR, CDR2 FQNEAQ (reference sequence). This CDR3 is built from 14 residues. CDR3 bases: TGTGCCAGCAGCTTGGCACAGACTCCCTATGGCTACACCTTC. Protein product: CASSLAQTPYGYTF. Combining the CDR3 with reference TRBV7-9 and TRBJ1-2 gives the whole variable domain DTGVSQNPRHKITKRGQNVTFRCDPISEHNRLYWYRQTLGQGPEFLTYFQNEAQLEKSRLLSDRFSAERPKGSFSTLEIQRTEQGDSAMYLCASSLAQTPYGYTFGSGTRLTVV.

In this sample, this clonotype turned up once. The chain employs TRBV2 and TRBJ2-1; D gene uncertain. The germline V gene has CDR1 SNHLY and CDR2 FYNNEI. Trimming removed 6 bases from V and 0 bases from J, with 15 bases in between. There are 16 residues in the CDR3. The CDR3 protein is CASRAAVRPSYNEQFF. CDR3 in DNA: TGTGCCAGCAGGGCCGCTGTGCGCCCCTCCTACAATGAGCAGTTCTTC.

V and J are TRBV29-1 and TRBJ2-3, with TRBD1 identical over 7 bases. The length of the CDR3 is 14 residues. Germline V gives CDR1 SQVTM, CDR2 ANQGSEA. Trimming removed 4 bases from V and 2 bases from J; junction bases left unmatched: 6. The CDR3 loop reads CSVGRTGPTDTQYF. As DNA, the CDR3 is TGCAGCGTTGGAAGGACAGGCCCCACAGATACGCAGTATTTT.

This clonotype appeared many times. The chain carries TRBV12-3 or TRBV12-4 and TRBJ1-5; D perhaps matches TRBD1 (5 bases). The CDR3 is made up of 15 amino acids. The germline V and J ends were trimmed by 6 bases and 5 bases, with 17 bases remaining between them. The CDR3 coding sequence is TGTGCCAGCAGGACCGGGACTAGGCATCATCAGCCCCAGCATTTT. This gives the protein CASRTGTRHHQPQHF.

CDR3 nucleotides: TGCGCCAGCAGCTTGGAGGGACGGCGTACTGAAGCTTTCTTT. Translating gives CASSLEGRRTEAFF. The genes are TRBV5-1 and TRBJ1-1, with D perhaps matching TRBD1 (5 bases). The germline V gene encodes CDR1 SGHRS and CDR2 YFSETQ. The CDR3 sequence is 14 residues long. The V and J ends lost 0 bases and 5 bases respectively, with 11 bases between them.

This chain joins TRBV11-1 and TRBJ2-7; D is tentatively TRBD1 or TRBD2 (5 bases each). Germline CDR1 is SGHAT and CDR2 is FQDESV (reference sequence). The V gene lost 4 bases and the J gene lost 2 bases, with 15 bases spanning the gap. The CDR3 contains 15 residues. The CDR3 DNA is TGTGCCAGCAGCTCAGCGCACGGGGCGACCTACGAGCAGTACTTC. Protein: CASSSAHGATYEQYF.

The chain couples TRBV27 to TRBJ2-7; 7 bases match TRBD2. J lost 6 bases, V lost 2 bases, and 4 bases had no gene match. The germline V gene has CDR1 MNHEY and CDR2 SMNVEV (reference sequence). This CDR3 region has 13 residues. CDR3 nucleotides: TGTGCCAGCAGTTTAATTTCGGGAGGCGAGCAGTACTTC. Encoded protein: CASSLISGGEQYF.

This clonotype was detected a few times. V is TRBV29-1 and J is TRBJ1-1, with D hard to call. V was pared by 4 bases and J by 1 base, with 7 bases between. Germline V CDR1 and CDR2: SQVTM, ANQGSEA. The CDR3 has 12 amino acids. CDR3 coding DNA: TGCAGCGTTGCCTCGGGGAACACTGAAGCTTTCTTT. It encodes CSVASGNTEAFF.

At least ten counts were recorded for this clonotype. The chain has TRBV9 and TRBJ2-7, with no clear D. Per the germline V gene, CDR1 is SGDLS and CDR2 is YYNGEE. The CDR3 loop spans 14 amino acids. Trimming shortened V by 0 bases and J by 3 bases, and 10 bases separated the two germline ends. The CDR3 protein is CASSVEGSSYEQYF. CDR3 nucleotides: TGTGCCAGCAGCGTAGAAGGTAGTAGCTACGAGCAGTACTTC.